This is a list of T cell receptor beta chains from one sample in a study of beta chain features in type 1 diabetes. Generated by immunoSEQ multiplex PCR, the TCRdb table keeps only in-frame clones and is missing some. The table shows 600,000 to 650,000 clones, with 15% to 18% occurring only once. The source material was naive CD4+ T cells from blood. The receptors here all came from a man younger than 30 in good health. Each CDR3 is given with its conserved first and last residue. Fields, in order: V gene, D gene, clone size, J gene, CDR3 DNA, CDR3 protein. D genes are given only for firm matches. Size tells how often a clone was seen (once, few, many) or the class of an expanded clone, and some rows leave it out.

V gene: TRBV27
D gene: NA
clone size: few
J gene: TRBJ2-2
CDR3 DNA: TGTGCCAGCAGTTACACGCTCCCGGGGGTTACCGGGGAGCTGTTTTTT
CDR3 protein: CASSYTLPGVTGELFF

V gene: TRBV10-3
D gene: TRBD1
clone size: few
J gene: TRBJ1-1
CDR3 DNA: TGTGCCATCAGTAGACTACAGGGGGCAAGGACTGAAGCTTTCTTT
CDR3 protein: CAISRLQGARTEAFF

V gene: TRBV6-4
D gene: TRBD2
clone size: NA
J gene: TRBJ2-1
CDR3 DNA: TGTGCCAGCAGTGACCAGGGACTAGCGGGAGTAGGGGAGCAGTTCTTC
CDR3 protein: CASSDQGLAGVGEQFF

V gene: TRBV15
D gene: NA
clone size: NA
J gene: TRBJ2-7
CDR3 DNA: TGTGCCACCAGCAGAGGAGTTTGGGCGGGCGAGCAGTACTTC
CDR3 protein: CATSRGVWAGEQYF

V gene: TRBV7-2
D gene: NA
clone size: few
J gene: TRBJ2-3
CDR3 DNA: TGTGCCAGCAGCATGACTGCCACAGATACGCAGTATTTT
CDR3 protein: CASSMTATDTQYF

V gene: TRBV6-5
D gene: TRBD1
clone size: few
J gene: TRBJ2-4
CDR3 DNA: TGTGCCAGCAGCCCGGGACAGCCAAACATTCAGTACTTC
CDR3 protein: CASSPGQPNIQYF

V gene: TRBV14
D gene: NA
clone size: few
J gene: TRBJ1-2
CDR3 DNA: TGTGCCAGCAGCCCCGCAGAATGGGTCTATGGCTACACCTTC
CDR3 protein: CASSPAEWVYGYTF

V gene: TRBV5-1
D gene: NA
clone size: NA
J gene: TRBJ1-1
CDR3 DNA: TGCGCCAGCAGCTCGTCGGGCGCCAGCACTGAAGCTTTCTTT
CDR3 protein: CASSSSGASTEAFF

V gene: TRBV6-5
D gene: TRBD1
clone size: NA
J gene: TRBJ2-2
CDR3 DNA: TGTGCCAGCAGTTACGGGGACAGGGCCACCGGGGAGCTGTTTTTT
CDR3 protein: CASSYGDRATGELFF

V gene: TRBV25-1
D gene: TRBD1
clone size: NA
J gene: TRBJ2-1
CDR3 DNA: TGTGCCAGCAGTCCTCCCAGGGGTAGGGGGCTTATCAATGAGCAGTTCTTC
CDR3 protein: CASSPPRGRGLINEQFF

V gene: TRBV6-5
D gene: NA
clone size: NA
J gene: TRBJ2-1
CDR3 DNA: TGTGCCAGCAGTTACTCGAGATCACGCGAGCAGTTCTTC
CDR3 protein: CASSYSRSREQFF

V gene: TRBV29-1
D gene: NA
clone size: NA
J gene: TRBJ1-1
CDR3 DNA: TGCAGCGCCGCATCACAGGGTTCGAACACTGAAGCTTTCTTT
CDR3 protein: CSAASQGSNTEAFF

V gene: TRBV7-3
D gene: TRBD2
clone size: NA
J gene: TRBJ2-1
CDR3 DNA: TGTGCCAGCAGCAAAAGGATTTGGACAAACCTAGCGGGATACAATGAGCAGTTCTTC
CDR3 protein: CASSKRIWTNLAGYNEQFF

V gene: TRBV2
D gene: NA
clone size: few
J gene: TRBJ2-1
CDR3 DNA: TGTGCCAGCAATGAGGAGAGGGGCGATGAGCAGTTCTTC
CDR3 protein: CASNEERGDEQFF

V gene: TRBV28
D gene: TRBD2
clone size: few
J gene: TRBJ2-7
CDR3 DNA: TGTGCCAGCATCCCCCAGGGGTTGGGACTAGCGGGAGGGCTGACGCAGTACTTC
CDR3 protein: CASIPQGLGLAGGLTQYF

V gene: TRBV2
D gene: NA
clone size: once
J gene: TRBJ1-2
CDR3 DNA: TGTGCCAGCAGTGAGTGGGTTAACTATGGCTACACCTTC
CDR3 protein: CASSEWVNYGYTF

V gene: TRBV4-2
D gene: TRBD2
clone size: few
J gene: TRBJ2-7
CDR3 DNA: TGTGCCAGCTCCCAGGATGGCGGGAGGGCCAACGAGCAGTACTTC
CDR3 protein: CASSQDGGRANEQYF

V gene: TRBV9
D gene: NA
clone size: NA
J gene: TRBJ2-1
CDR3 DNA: TGTGCCAGCAGCGCTGACACATACAATGAGCAGTTCTTC
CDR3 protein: CASSADTYNEQFF

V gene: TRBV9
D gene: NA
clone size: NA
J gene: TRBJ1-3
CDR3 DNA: TGTGCCAGCAGCGGCCAGACGGGAAACACCATATATTTT
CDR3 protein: CASSGQTGNTIYF

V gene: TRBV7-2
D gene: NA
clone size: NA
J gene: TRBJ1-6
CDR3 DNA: TGTGCCAGCAGCTCTCAGTTTCAGGCACGGTCACCCCTCCACTTT
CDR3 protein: CASSSQFQARSPLHF

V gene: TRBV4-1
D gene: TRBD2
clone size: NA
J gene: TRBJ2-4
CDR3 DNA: TGCGCCAGCAGCCCTAGCGGAGGATTAGCCAAAAACATTCAGTACTTC
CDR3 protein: CASSPSGGLAKNIQYF

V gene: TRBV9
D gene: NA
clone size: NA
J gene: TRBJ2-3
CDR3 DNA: TGTGCCAGCAGCGGAGGAAGCACAGATACGCAGTATTTT
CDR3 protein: CASSGGSTDTQYF

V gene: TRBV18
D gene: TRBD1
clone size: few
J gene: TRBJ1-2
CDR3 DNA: TGTGCCAGCTCAGCAGACAGGGGAGATGGCTACACCTTC
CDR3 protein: CASSADRGDGYTF

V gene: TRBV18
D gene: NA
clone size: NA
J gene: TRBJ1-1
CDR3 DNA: TGTGCCAGCACCCTAGGGACTGAAGCTTTCTTT
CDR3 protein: CASTLGTEAFF

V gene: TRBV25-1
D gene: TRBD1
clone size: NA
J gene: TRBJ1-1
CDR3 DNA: TGTGCCAGCAGTGCCTCCGGGACAGGGGGCGGTGGGTACACTGAAGCTTTCTTT
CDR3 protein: CASSASGTGGGGYTEAFF

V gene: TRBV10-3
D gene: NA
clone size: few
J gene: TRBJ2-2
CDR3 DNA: TGTGCCATCACTTCTCAGGGGACGAAGGGAACCGGGGAGCTGTTTTTT
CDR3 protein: CAITSQGTKGTGELFF

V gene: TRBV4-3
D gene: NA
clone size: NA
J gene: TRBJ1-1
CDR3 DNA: TGCGCCAGCAGCCAAGATTATCCGACAGGTGGTAACACTGAAGCTTTCTTT
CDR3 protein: CASSQDYPTGGNTEAFF

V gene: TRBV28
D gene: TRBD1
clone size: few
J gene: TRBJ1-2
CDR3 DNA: TGTGCCGCAGGGACAGGGGTTGGCTACACCTTC
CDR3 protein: CAAGTGVGYTF

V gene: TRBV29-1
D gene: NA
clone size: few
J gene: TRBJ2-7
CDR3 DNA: TGCAGCGTTTCGACCCAAACCTACGAGCAGTACTTC
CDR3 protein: CSVSTQTYEQYF

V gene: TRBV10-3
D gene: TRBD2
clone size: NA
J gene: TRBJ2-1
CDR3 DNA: TGTGCCATCAGTGACAGGCGGGAGACCTACGCCAATGAGCAGTTCTTC
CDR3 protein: CAISDRRETYANEQFF

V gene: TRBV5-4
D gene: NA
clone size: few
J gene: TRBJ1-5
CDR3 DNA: TGTGCCAGCAGCTTGGGGCTCGGCACTTCCCAGCCCCAGCATTTT
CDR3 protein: CASSLGLGTSQPQHF

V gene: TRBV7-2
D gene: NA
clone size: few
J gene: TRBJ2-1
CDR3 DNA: TGTGCCAGCAACCCAGGGCAGGCCTACAATGAGCAGTTCTTC
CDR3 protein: CASNPGQAYNEQFF

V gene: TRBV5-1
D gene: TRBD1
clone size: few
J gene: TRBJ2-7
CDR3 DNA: TGCGCCAGCAGCTGGGACAGGAGCTCCTACGAGCAGTACTTC
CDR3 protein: CASSWDRSSYEQYF

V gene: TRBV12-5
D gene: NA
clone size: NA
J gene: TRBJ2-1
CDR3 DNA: TGTGCTAGTGGGATGTGGTGGAATGAGCAGTTCTTC
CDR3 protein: CASGMWWNEQFF

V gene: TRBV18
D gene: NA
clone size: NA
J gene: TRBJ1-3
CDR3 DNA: TGTGCCAGCTCACCACTTCCTTCTGGAGAAGACACCATATATTTT
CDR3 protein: CASSPLPSGEDTIYF

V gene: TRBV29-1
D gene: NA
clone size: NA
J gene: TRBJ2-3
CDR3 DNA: TGCAGCGTTGAACGCCGGATAATAGACATCTACCGCACAGATACGCAGTATTTT
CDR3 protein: CSVERRIIDIYRTDTQYF

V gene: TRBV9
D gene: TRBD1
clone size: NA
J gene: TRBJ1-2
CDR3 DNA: TGTGCCAGCAGCGTTACAGGGGGCGCTGGCTACACCTTC
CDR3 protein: CASSVTGGAGYTF

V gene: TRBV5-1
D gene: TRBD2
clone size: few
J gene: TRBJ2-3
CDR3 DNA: TGCGCCAGCAGCTTGCGCGGGGGAACAGATACGCAGTATTTT
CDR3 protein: CASSLRGGTDTQYF

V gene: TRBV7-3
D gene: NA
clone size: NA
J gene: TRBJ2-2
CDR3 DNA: TGTGCCAGCAGCTTAAGGTTCGGGTCTGGGCGACTGAACACCGGGGAGCTGTTTTTT
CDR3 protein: CASSLRFGSGRLNTGELFF

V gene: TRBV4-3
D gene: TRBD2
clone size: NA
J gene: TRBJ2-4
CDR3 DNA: TGCGCCAGCAGCCAAGATTTGCGGGGCGGGGGTAACATTCAGTACTTC
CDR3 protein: CASSQDLRGGGNIQYF

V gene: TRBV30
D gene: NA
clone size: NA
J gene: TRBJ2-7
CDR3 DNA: TGTGCCTGGACAGGGCAATCCTCCTACGAGCAGTACTTC
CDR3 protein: CAWTGQSSYEQYF

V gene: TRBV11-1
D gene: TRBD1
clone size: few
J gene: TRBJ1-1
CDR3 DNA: TGTGCCAGCAGCCCGGACAGGGTGAACACTGAAGCTTTCTTT
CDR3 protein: CASSPDRVNTEAFF

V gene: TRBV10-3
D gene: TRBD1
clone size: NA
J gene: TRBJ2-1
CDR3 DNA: TGTGCCAGCCGTGTGGGGACAGGGTACAATGAGCAGTTCTTC
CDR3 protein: CASRVGTGYNEQFF

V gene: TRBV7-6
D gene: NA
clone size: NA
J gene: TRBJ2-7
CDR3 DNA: TGTGCCAGCAGCTCCGACTACGAGCAGTACTTC
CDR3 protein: CASSSDYEQYF

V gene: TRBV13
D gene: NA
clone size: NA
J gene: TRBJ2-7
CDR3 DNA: TGTGCCAGCAGCTCTCCGGACAGTACCACTCTCGGCGAGCAGTACTTC
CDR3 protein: CASSSPDSTTLGEQYF

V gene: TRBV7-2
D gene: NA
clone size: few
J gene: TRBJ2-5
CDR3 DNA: TGTGCCAGCAGCGCAGATGATCGGGGGACCCAGTACTTC
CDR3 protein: CASSADDRGTQYF

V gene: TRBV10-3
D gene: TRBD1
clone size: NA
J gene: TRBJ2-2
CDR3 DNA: TGTGCCATCAGAGGACAGGGTGAAACCGGGGAGCTGTTTTTT
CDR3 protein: CAIRGQGETGELFF

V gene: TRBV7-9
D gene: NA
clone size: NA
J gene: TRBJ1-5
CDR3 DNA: TGTGCCAGCAGCTTAGGGGCAGGACGAAATCAGCCCCAGCATTTT
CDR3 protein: CASSLGAGRNQPQHF

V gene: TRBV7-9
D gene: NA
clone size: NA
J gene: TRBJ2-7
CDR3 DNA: TGTGCCAGCAGCTCTCCCCTGGGACGCCGGTCCTACGAGCAGTACTTC
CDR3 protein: CASSSPLGRRSYEQYF

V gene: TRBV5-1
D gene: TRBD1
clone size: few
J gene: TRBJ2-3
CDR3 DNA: TGCGCCAGCAGCTGGTGGGACAGGGGGAACACAGATACGCAGTATTTT
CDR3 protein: CASSWWDRGNTDTQYF

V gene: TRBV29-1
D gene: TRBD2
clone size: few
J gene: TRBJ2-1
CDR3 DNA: TGCAGCGTCCCGTTCGGGGGGAATGAGCAGTTCTTC
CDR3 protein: CSVPFGGNEQFF

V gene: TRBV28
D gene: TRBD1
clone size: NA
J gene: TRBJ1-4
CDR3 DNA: TGTGCCAGCAGTTTACAGGGGGTCAGGAAACTGTTTTTT
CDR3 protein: CASSLQGVRKLFF